Below, 10 T cell receptor beta chains from the same sample are listed, as sequenced in a study of shared clonotypes between healthy human individuals (dated by TCRdb to about 2020). The method behind the library was the immunoSEQ multiplex PCR assay. Entries here come from immuneACCESS through TCRdb and include only in-frame sequences with V and J called. Some clones fail to appear in such tables; in the studies checked, an unresolved V gene covers under half of the shortfall, and the cause of the remainder is unknown. Within this sample are about 1 million clones, with 65% to 80% of them counted one time only. The ten largest make up approximately 1.3% of the sample. Material for sequencing was memory CD4+ T cells sorted from blood. The cell subset or site label, as the study defines it: CD45RA-negative fraction. All receptors derive from a man between 18 and 35 years old in good health.

V gene TRBV19 combines with J gene TRBJ2-1; TRBD1 matches at 10 bases. The trim removed 0 bases at V and 10 bases at J, leaving 12 bases unmatched. Germline V gives CDR1 LNHDA, CDR2 SQIVND (reference sequence). The CDR3 totals 17 residues. CDR3 sequence reads: CASSIEARDRGSLEQFF. The CDR3 DNA is TGTGCCAGTAGTATAGAGGCAAGGGACAGGGGTTCTTTAGAGCAGTTCTTC.

This clone turned up a few times. The chain recombines TRBV30 with TRBJ1-1; no definite D call. Germline V gene data show CDR1 as GTSNPN and CDR2 as SVGIG (reference sequence). The CDR3 loop spans 13 amino acids. V shed 3 bases and J shed 1 base, with 9 bases lying between them. Here the CDR3 reads CAWRHNGNTEAFF. CDR3 nucleotide sequence: TGTGCCTGGAGGCATAACGGGAACACTGAAGCTTTCTTT.

This chain joins TRBV19 and TRBJ1-5, with D possibly being TRBD1 (6 bases). Per the germline V gene, CDR1 is LNHDA and CDR2 is SQIVND (reference sequence). The CDR3 length is 15 residues. V was pared by 5 bases and J by 0 bases, with 11 bases between. DNA for the CDR3: TGTGCCAGTAGTCTGACAGGCCCTAGCAATCAGCCCCAGCATTTT. Translation gives CASSLTGPSNQPQHF.

This clone was observed a handful of times. The chain carries TRBV6-5 and TRBJ1-5; the D gene is possibly TRBD1 (6 bases). Trimming cost V 4 bases and J 5 bases, with 12 bases left between them. The CDR3 contains 14 residues. Germline V gene lookup returns CDR1 MNHEY and CDR2 SVGAGI. The CDR3: CASSSDSPHQPQHF. DNA for the CDR3: TGTGCCAGCAGTTCGGACAGTCCCCATCAGCCCCAGCATTTT.

This clone turned up a few times. The same CDR3 arises from other DNA sequences in this sample as well. J is TRBJ1-5 and V is TRBV19, with 9 bases lining up with TRBD1. With V trimmed by 3 bases and J by 4 bases, 1 base remained unmatched. Germline CDR1 is LNHDA and CDR2 is SQIVND (reference sequence). There are 14 residues in the CDR3. Written as DNA, the CDR3 is TGTGCCAGTAGTATCGGGACAGGGAATCAGCCCCAGCATTTT. Its protein is CASSIGTGNQPQHF.

The J gene is TRBJ1-1, the V gene TRBV19; D gene ambiguous. Per the germline V gene, CDR1 is LNHDA and CDR2 is SQIVND (reference sequence). V was cut by 4 bases and J by 4 bases, with 7 bases left in between. This CDR3 region has 12 residues. The CDR3 coding sequence is TGTGCCAGTAGTACTCTTAGCACTGAAGCTTTCTTT. The encoded protein is CASSTLSTEAFF. The complete variable domain, with remaining parts taken from reference TRBV19 and TRBJ1-1, reads DGGITQSPKYLFRKEGQNVTLSCEQNLNHDAMYWYRQDPGQGLRLIYYSQIVNDFQKGDIAEGYSVSREKKESFPLTVTSAQKNPTAFYLCASSTLSTEAFFGQGTRLTVV.

Details on this clone: A single base separates this from a much larger clone, so it may be a read error. V is TRBV6-1 and J is TRBJ1-4; no clear D. With 6 bases removed from V and 7 bases from J, the gap between germline ends came to 6 bases. This CDR3 has 11 residues. CDR1 is MNHNS and CDR2 is SASEGT in the germline V gene. The CDR3 region is CASRRSEKLFF. CDR3 nucleotides: TGTGCCAGCAGACGGAGTGAAAAACTGTTTTTT.

This chain joins TRBV15 and TRBJ1-1, with 7 bases identical to TRBD1. Losses at the gene ends were 1 base for V and 5 bases for J; bases not matched to a gene: 4. Germline V lookup: CDR1 LNHNV, CDR2 YYDKDF (reference sequence). The CDR3 is 14 amino acids. The CDR3 region has the DNA TGTGCCACCAGCAGAGGTGACAGGGAGACTGAAGCTTTCTTT. This encodes CATSRGDRETEAFF.

V gene TRBV6-1 combines with J gene TRBJ2-2, with a tentative D call TRBD2 (5 bases). Per germline, CDR1 MNHNS and CDR2 SASEGT. V lost 9 bases, J lost 5 bases, and 16 bases lay in between. There are 14 residues in the CDR3. CDR3 nucleotide sequence: TGTGCCAGTTCGTTCGAGGGTTGGACCGGGGAGCTGTTTTTT. The encoded protein is CASSFEGWTGELFF.

About this clone itself: A read error is possible here, since a much larger clone lies one base away. The V call is TRBV11-2, the J call TRBJ1-4; no reliable D call. The length of the CDR3 is 12 residues. Per the germline V gene, CDR1 is SGHAT and CDR2 is FQNNGV. With 3 bases removed from V and 4 bases from J, the gap between germline ends came to 3 bases. CDR3 DNA: TGTGCCAGCAGCTTTAATAATGAAAAACTGTTTTTT. Encoded protein: CASSFNNEKLFF.